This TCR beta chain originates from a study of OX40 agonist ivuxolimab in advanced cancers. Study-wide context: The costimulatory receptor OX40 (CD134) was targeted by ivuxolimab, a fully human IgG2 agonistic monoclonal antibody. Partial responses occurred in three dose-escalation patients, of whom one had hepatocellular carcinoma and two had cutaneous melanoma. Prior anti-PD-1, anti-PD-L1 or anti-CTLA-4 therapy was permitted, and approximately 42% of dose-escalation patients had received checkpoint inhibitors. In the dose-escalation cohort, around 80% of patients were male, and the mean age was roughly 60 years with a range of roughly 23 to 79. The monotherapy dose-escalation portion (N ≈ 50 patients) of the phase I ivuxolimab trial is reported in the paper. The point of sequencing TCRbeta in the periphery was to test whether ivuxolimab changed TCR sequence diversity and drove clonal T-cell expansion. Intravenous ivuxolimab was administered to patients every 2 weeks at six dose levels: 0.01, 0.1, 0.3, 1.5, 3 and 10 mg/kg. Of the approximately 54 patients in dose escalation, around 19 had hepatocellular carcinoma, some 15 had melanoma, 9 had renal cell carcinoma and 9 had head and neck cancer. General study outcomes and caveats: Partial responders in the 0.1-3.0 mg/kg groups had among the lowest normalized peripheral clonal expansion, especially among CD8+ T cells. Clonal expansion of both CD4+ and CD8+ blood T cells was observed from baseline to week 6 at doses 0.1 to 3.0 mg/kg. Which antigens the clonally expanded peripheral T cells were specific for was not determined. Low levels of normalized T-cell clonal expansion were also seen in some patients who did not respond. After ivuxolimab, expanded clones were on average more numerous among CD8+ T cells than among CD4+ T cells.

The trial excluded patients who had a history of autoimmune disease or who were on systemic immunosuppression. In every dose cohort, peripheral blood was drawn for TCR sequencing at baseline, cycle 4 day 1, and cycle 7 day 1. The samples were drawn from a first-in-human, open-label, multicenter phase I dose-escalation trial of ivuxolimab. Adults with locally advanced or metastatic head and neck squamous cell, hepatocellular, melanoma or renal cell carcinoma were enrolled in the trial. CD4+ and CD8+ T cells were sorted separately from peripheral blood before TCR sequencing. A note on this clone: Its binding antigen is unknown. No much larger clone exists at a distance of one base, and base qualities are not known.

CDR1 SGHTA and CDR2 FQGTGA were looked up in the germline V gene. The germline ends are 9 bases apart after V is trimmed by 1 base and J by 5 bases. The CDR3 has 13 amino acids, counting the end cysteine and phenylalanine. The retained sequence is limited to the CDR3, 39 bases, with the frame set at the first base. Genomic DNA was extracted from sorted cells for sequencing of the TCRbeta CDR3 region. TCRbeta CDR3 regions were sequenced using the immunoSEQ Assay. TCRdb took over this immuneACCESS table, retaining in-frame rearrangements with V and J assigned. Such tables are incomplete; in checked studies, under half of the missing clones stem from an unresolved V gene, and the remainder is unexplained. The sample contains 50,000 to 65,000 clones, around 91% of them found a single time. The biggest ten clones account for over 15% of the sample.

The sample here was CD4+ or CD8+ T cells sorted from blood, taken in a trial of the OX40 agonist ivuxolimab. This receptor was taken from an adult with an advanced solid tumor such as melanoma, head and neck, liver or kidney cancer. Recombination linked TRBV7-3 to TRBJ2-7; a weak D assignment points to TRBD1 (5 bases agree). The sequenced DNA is TGTGCCAGCAGCTTAAGCTTAGGGGACGAGCAGTACTTC. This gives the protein CASSLSLGDEQYF.